The rows below give T cell receptor beta chains drawn from one sample of a study of cytomegalovirus exposure and HLA in healthy donors. Some clones are missing from TCRdb's copy, which holds only in-frame ones; the method was immunoSEQ multiplex PCR. The sample holds about 100,000 clones, 10% seen once. Material for sequencing was PBMCs. These TCRs come from a man aged 35 to 55 in good health and CMV-seropositive. Each CDR3 is given with its conserved first and last residue. The D gene is left open where the match is weak. Size is omitted from some rows. Given values are once, few, many or a class for expanded clones.

clone size: -
V gene: TRBV6-5
J gene: TRBJ2-3
D gene: -
CDR3 protein: CASRVRAAYTDTQYF
CDR3 DNA: TGTGCCAGCAGGGTTCGAGCGGCCTACACAGATACGCAGTATTTT

clone size: few
V gene: TRBV10-2
J gene: TRBJ2-7
D gene: TRBD1
CDR3 protein: CASAPGQVGYEQYF
CDR3 DNA: TGCGCCAGCGCTCCGGGACAGGTCGGATACGAGCAGTACTTC

clone size: -
V gene: TRBV18
J gene: TRBJ2-1
D gene: -
CDR3 protein: CASSPPTLRGNEQFF
CDR3 DNA: TGTGCCAGCTCACCACCGACTTTAAGGGGGAATGAGCAGTTCTTC

clone size: few
V gene: TRBV5-4
J gene: TRBJ2-2
D gene: TRBD1
CDR3 protein: CASSRTGDGTGELFF
CDR3 DNA: TGTGCCAGCAGCCGGACAGGGGATGGCACCGGGGAGCTGTTTTTT

clone size: few
V gene: TRBV27
J gene: TRBJ1-4
D gene: -
CDR3 protein: CASSLSRGFGMEKLFF
CDR3 DNA: TGTGCCAGCAGTTTATCCCGGGGTTTTGGTATGGAAAAACTGTTTTTT

clone size: -
V gene: TRBV12-5
J gene: TRBJ1-3
D gene: -
CDR3 protein: CASGLVQGPSGNTIYF
CDR3 DNA: TGTGCTAGTGGTTTGGTACAGGGCCCCTCTGGAAACACCATATATTTT

clone size: few
V gene: TRBV18
J gene: TRBJ2-7
D gene: -
CDR3 protein: CASSPNRDLAYEQHF
CDR3 DNA: TGTGCCAGCTCACCAAACCGGGACTTAGCCTACGAGCAGCACTTC

clone size: few
V gene: TRBV4-1
J gene: TRBJ1-1
D gene: -
CDR3 protein: CASSFEGLNTEAFF
CDR3 DNA: TGCGCCAGCAGCTTTGAGGGATTGAACACTGAAGCTTTCTTT

clone size: few
V gene: TRBV30
J gene: TRBJ2-7
D gene: TRBD2
CDR3 protein: CAWSRSKLAAQGEQYF
CDR3 DNA: TGTGCCTGGAGCCGGAGCAAACTAGCGGCCCAGGGCGAGCAGTACTTC

clone size: -
V gene: TRBV27
J gene: TRBJ2-7
D gene: -
CDR3 protein: CASSPMAGPIEEQYF
CDR3 DNA: TGTGCCAGCAGTCCAATGGCGGGGCCGATTGAGGAGCAGTACTTC

clone size: -
V gene: TRBV27
J gene: TRBJ2-3
D gene: TRBD2
CDR3 protein: CASSLGTSVGTDTQYF
CDR3 DNA: TGTGCCAGCAGTTTAGGGACTAGCGTGGGCACAGATACGCAGTATTTT

clone size: -
V gene: TRBV6-5
J gene: TRBJ1-2
D gene: -
CDR3 protein: CASSYSVSDYGYTF
CDR3 DNA: TGTGCCAGCAGTTACTCCGTGTCGGACTATGGCTACACCTTC

clone size: -
V gene: TRBV27
J gene: TRBJ2-2
D gene: TRBD1
CDR3 protein: CASSETGGWTGELFF
CDR3 DNA: TGTGCCAGCAGTGAGACAGGGGGCTGGACCGGGGAGCTGTTTTTT

clone size: -
V gene: TRBV11-1
J gene: TRBJ2-1
D gene: TRBD1
CDR3 protein: CATGLGQGFNEQFF
CDR3 DNA: TGTGCCACCGGCTTAGGACAGGGGTTCAATGAGCAGTTCTTC

clone size: few
V gene: TRBV7-2
J gene: TRBJ1-2
D gene: -
CDR3 protein: CASSYLTEYGYTF
CDR3 DNA: TGTGCCAGCAGCTATTTGACAGAGTATGGCTACACCTTC

clone size: -
V gene: TRBV13
J gene: TRBJ2-2
D gene: TRBD2
CDR3 protein: CASRFTSLAGHTGELFF
CDR3 DNA: TGTGCCAGCAGATTTACGTCACTAGCGGGACACACCGGGGAGCTGTTTTTT

clone size: few
V gene: TRBV18
J gene: TRBJ2-5
D gene: TRBD2
CDR3 protein: CASSPVRELAGDQETQYF
CDR3 DNA: TGTGCCAGCTCACCAGTAAGGGAACTAGCGGGAGATCAAGAGACCCAGTACTTC

clone size: -
V gene: TRBV19
J gene: TRBJ2-7
D gene: TRBD2
CDR3 protein: CASSRGEDPYEQYF
CDR3 DNA: TGTGCCAGTAGTCGGGGGGAGGATCCCTACGAGCAGTACTTC

clone size: few
V gene: TRBV29-1
J gene: TRBJ2-7
D gene: TRBD1
CDR3 protein: CSVWDRGLEQYF
CDR3 DNA: TGCAGCGTTTGGGACAGGGGGCTCGAGCAGTACTTC

clone size: few
V gene: TRBV7-9
J gene: TRBJ2-2
D gene: TRBD1
CDR3 protein: CASSGQGGIAGELFF
CDR3 DNA: TGTGCCAGCAGCGGACAAGGGGGCATCGCCGGGGAGCTGTTTTTT

clone size: -
V gene: TRBV5-1
J gene: TRBJ2-3
D gene: -
CDR3 protein: CASRVGREEDTQYF
CDR3 DNA: TGCGCCAGCAGGGTTGGCAGGGAGGAAGATACGCAGTATTTT

clone size: few
V gene: TRBV11-3
J gene: TRBJ1-1
D gene: TRBD1
CDR3 protein: CASSRGQGLNTEAFF
CDR3 DNA: TGTGCCAGCAGCCGAGGACAGGGCCTGAACACTGAAGCTTTCTTT

clone size: few
V gene: TRBV30
J gene: TRBJ2-1
D gene: TRBD2
CDR3 protein: CAWSVRTSGNEQFF
CDR3 DNA: TGTGCCTGGAGTGTAAGGACTAGCGGAAATGAGCAGTTCTTC

clone size: -
V gene: TRBV29-1
J gene: TRBJ1-1
D gene: -
CDR3 protein: CSVAGHMNTEAFF
CDR3 DNA: TGCAGCGTTGCTGGACACATGAACACTGAAGCTTTCTTT

clone size: few
V gene: TRBV5-1
J gene: TRBJ2-1
D gene: TRBD2
CDR3 protein: CASSGGGGTSPYNEQFF
CDR3 DNA: TGCGCCAGCAGCGGGGGGGGAGGGACTTCTCCCTACAATGAGCAGTTCTTC

clone size: -
V gene: TRBV18
J gene: TRBJ1-5
D gene: -
CDR3 protein: CASSPGQNQPQHF
CDR3 DNA: TGTGCCAGCTCACCTGGACAGAATCAGCCCCAGCATTTT

clone size: few
V gene: TRBV7-3
J gene: TRBJ2-1
D gene: TRBD2
CDR3 protein: CASSLTGTSGRNEQFF
CDR3 DNA: TGTGCCAGCAGCTTGACCGGGACTAGCGGGAGGAATGAGCAGTTCTTC

clone size: -
V gene: TRBV10-2
J gene: TRBJ2-1
D gene: TRBD2
CDR3 protein: CASSGLAGELNEQFF
CDR3 DNA: TGCGCCAGCAGTGGACTAGCGGGAGAGCTCAATGAGCAGTTCTTC

clone size: -
V gene: TRBV4-2
J gene: TRBJ2-1
D gene: -
CDR3 protein: CASGQVGGALNEQFF
CDR3 DNA: TGTGCCAGCGGCCAAGTGGGAGGAGCCCTAAATGAGCAGTTCTTC

clone size: -
V gene: TRBV7-9
J gene: TRBJ2-1
D gene: TRBD2
CDR3 protein: CASSLAGAFGEQFF
CDR3 DNA: TGTGCCAGCAGCTTGGCGGGAGCATTCGGTGAGCAGTTCTTC

clone size: few
V gene: TRBV6-1
J gene: TRBJ1-1
D gene: -
CDR3 protein: CASRETGHTEAFF
CDR3 DNA: TGTGCCAGCAGGGAGACAGGCCACACTGAAGCTTTCTTT

clone size: -
V gene: TRBV7-3
J gene: TRBJ2-5
D gene: -
CDR3 protein: CASSPNSGGQYSGTQYF
CDR3 DNA: TGTGCCAGCAGCCCGAACTCCGGGGGACAGTATTCGGGGACCCAGTACTTC

clone size: -
V gene: TRBV28
J gene: TRBJ1-2
D gene: TRBD1
CDR3 protein: CASRNHGQGINYGYTF
CDR3 DNA: TGTGCCAGCAGGAATCATGGACAGGGGATTAACTATGGCTACACCTTC

clone size: few
V gene: TRBV5-6
J gene: TRBJ1-1
D gene: -
CDR3 protein: CASSLGGGTEAFF
CDR3 DNA: TGTGCCAGCAGCTTGGGAGGGGGCACTGAAGCTTTCTTT

clone size: few
V gene: TRBV6-5
J gene: TRBJ2-7
D gene: TRBD1
CDR3 protein: CASSRQGDTYEQYF
CDR3 DNA: TGTGCCAGCAGTCGACAGGGGGATACGTACGAGCAGTACTTC

clone size: -
V gene: TRBV28
J gene: TRBJ1-4
D gene: -
CDR3 protein: CASSPMGREGGEKLFF
CDR3 DNA: TGTGCCAGCAGTCCAATGGGTAGGGAAGGGGGTGAAAAACTGTTTTTT

clone size: -
V gene: TRBV16
J gene: TRBJ2-3
D gene: TRBD2
CDR3 protein: CASSQLAGLAGSTDTQYF
CDR3 DNA: TGTGCCAGCAGCCAATTAGCAGGACTAGCGGGAAGCACAGATACGCAGTATTTT

clone size: few
V gene: TRBV23-1
J gene: TRBJ2-1
D gene: TRBD1
CDR3 protein: CASSQSPGQGISYNEQFF
CDR3 DNA: TGCGCCAGCAGTCAATCTCCGGGACAGGGGATCTCCTACAATGAGCAGTTCTTC

clone size: -
V gene: TRBV7-9
J gene: TRBJ2-7
D gene: TRBD1
CDR3 protein: CASSLLTGQGSYEQYF
CDR3 DNA: TGTGCCAGCAGCTTACTCACGGGACAGGGGTCCTACGAGCAGTACTTC

clone size: once
V gene: TRBV19
J gene: TRBJ2-1
D gene: TRBD2
CDR3 protein: CASSIPPGLARNEQFF
CDR3 DNA: TGTGCCAGTAGTATACCTCCGGGACTAGCGCGGAATGAGCAGTTCTTC

clone size: -
V gene: TRBV13
J gene: TRBJ1-2
D gene: -
CDR3 protein: CASSPGRSDYGYTF
CDR3 DNA: TGTGCCAGCAGCCCCGGTAGATCTGACTATGGCTACACCTTC

clone size: few
V gene: TRBV2
J gene: TRBJ2-5
D gene: -
CDR3 protein: CASSETSNIQETQYF
CDR3 DNA: TGTGCCAGCAGCGAAACAAGTAATATCCAAGAGACCCAGTACTTC

clone size: -
V gene: TRBV9
J gene: TRBJ2-1
D gene: TRBD2
CDR3 protein: CASSWTSEYNEQFF
CDR3 DNA: TGTGCCAGCAGCTGGACTAGCGAATACAATGAGCAGTTCTTC

clone size: few
V gene: TRBV9
J gene: TRBJ1-2
D gene: -
CDR3 protein: CASSVAPSRDGYTF
CDR3 DNA: TGTGCCAGCAGCGTGGCACCCTCGAGGGATGGCTACACCTTC

clone size: -
V gene: TRBV5-1
J gene: TRBJ2-1
D gene: -
CDR3 protein: CASSPKVAEPSYNEQFF
CDR3 DNA: TGCGCCAGCAGCCCGAAGGTCGCGGAACCGTCCTACAATGAGCAGTTCTTC

clone size: few
V gene: TRBV11-3
J gene: TRBJ1-4
D gene: -
CDR3 protein: CASSSQGLSNEKLFF
CDR3 DNA: TGTGCCAGCAGCTCCCAGGGCCTATCTAATGAAAAACTGTTTTTT

clone size: few
V gene: TRBV25-1
J gene: TRBJ2-7
D gene: TRBD2
CDR3 protein: CARQRGNSYKQYF
CDR3 DNA: TGTGCCAGGCAGCGGGGCAACTCCTACAAGCAGTACTTC

clone size: -
V gene: TRBV28
J gene: TRBJ2-7
D gene: -
CDR3 protein: CASSRLLGGYEQYF
CDR3 DNA: TGTGCCAGCAGTCGCCTCTTGGGGGGATACGAGCAGTACTTC

clone size: few
V gene: TRBV7-3
J gene: TRBJ2-6
D gene: TRBD1
CDR3 protein: CASSTRTGRSGANVLTF
CDR3 DNA: TGTGCCAGCAGCACCCGGACAGGCCGGAGTGGGGCCAACGTCCTGACTTTC

clone size: -
V gene: TRBV6-1
J gene: TRBJ1-5
D gene: -
CDR3 protein: CASSPGGPVHF
CDR3 DNA: TGTGCCAGCAGCCCGGGAGGTCCCGTGCATTTT

clone size: -
V gene: TRBV12-2
J gene: TRBJ2-2
D gene: -
CDR3 protein: CASYPTGTGAGELFF
CDR3 DNA: TGTGCAAGTTATCCCACAGGGACAGGGGCCGGGGAGCTGTTTTTT

clone size: few
V gene: TRBV29-1
J gene: TRBJ2-7
D gene: -
CDR3 protein: CSVAGARQGPRYEQYF
CDR3 DNA: TGCAGCGTGGCGGGAGCGAGACAGGGGCCCCGCTACGAGCAGTACTTC

clone size: -
V gene: TRBV5-1
J gene: TRBJ2-6
D gene: TRBD1
CDR3 protein: CASSERTGALSGANVLTF
CDR3 DNA: TGCGCCAGCAGCGAAAGGACAGGGGCCCTCTCTGGGGCCAACGTCCTGACTTTC